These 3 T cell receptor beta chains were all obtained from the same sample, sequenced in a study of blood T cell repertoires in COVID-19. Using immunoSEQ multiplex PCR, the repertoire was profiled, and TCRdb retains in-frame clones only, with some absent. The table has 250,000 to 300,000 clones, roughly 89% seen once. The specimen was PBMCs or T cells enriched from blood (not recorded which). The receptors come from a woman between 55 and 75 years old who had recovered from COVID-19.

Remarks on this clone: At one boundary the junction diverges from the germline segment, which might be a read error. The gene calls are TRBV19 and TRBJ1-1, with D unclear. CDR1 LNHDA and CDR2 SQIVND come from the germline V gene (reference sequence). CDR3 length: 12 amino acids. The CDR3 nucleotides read TGTGCCAGTAGTCACTACGGTTCTGAGGCTTTCTTT. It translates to CASSHYGSEAFF.

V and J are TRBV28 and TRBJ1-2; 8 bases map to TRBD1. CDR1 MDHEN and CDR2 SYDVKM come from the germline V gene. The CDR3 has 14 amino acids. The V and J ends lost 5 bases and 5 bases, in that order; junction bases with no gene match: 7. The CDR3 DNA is TGTGCCAGCAGTGAAGGGACAGGAGTGTATGGCTACACCTTC. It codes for CASSEGTGVYGYTF.

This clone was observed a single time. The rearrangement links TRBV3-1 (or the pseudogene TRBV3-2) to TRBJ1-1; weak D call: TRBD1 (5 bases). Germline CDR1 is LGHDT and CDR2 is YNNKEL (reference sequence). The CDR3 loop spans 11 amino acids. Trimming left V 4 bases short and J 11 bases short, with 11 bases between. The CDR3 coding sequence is TGTGCCAGCAGCCTTAGGGGCTTCGCTTTCTTT. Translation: CASSLRGFAFF.